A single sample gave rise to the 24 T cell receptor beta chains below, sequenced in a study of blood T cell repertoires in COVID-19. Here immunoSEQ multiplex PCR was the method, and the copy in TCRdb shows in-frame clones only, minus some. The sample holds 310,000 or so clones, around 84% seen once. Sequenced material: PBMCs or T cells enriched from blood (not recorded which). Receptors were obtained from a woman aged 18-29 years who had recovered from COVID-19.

In DNA, the CDR3 is TGTGCCAGCAGCATTCTGACAGGAGTTGATGGAAACACCATATATTTT. Protein sequence: CASSILTGVDGNTIYF. The chain has TRBV7-9 and TRBJ1-3, with a weak D call TRBD1 (6 bases). Per the germline V gene, CDR1 is SEHNR and CDR2 is FQNEAQ (reference sequence). With 5 bases removed from V and 3 bases from J, the gap between germline ends came to 17 bases. This CDR3 is 16 amino acids long.

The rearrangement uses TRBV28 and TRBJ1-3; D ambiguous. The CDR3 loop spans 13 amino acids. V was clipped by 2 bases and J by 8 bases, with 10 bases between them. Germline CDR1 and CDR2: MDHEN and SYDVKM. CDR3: CASSLASPDTIYF. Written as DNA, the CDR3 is TGTGCCAGCAGTTTAGCTTCCCCGGACACCATATATTTT.

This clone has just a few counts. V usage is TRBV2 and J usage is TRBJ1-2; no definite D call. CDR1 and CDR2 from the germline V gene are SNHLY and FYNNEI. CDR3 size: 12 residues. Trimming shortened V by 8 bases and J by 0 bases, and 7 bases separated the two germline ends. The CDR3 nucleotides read TGTGCCAGCCGCGTGACTAACTATGGCTACACCTTC. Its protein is CASRVTNYGYTF.

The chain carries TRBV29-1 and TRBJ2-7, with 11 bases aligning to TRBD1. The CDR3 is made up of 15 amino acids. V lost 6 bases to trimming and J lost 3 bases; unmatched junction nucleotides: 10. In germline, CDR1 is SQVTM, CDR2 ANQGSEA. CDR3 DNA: TGCAGCGTAGCCCCTGGGACAGGGGGAATCTACGAGCAGTACTTC. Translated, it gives CSVAPGTGGIYEQYF.

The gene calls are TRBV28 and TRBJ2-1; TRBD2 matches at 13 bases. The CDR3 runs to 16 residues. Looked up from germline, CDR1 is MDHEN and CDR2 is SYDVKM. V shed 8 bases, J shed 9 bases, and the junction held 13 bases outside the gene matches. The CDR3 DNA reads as TGTGCCAGCTCACCGCCAGGACTAGCGGGAGTGGGTGAGCAGTTCTTC. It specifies CASSPPGLAGVGEQFF.

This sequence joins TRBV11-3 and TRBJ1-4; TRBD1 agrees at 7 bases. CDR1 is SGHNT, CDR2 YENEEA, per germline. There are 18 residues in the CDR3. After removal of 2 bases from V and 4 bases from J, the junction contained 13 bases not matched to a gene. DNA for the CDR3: TGTGCCAGCAGCTTATGGCGCAGTAAGGGGGCGTTTAATGAAAAACTGTTTTTT. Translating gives CASSLWRSKGAFNEKLFF.

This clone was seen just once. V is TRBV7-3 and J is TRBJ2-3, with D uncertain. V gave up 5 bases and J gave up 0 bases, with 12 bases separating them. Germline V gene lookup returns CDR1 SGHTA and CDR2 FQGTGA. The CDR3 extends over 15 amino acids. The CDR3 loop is CASSSPGSSTDTQYF. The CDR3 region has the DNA TGTGCCAGCAGCAGCCCCGGGTCTAGCACAGATACGCAGTATTTT.

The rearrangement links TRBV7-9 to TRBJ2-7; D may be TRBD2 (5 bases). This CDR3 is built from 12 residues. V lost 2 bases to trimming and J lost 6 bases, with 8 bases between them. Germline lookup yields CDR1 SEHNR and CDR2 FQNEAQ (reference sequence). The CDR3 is CASSLSEGEQYF. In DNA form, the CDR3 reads TGTGCCAGCAGCTTAAGTGAGGGCGAGCAGTACTTC. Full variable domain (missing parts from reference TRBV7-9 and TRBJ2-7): DTGVSQNPRHKITKRGQNVTFRCDPISEHNRLYWYRQTLGQGPEFLTYFQNEAQLEKSRLLSDRFSAERPKGSFSTLEIQRTEQGDSAMYLCASSLSEGEQYFGPGTRLTVT.

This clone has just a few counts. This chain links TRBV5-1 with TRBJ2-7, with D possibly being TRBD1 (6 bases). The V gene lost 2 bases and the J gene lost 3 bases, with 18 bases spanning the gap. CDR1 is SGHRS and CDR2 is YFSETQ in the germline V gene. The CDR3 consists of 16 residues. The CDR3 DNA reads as TGCGCCAGCAGCTTCCCGGCAGGGGCTTCTTTCTACGAGCAGTACTTC. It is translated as CASSFPAGASFYEQYF. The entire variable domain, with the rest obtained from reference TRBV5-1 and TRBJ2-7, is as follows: KAGVTQTPRYLIKTRGQQVTLSCSPISGHRSVSWYQQTPGQGLQFLFEYFSETQRNKGNFPGRFSGRQFSNSRSEMNVSTLELGDSALYLCASSFPAGASFYEQYFGPGTRLTVT.

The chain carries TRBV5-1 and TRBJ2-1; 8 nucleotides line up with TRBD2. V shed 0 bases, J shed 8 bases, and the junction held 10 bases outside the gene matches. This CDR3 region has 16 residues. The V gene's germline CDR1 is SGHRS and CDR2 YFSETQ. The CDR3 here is CASSLGAGLEIDEQFF. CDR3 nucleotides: TGCGCCAGCAGCTTGGGTGCGGGACTAGAGATCGATGAGCAGTTCTTC.

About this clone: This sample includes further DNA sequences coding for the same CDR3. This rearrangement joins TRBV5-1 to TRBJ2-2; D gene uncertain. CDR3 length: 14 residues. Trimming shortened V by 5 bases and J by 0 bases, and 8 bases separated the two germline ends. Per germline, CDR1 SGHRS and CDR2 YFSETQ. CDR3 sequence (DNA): TGCGCCAGCAGTTTGACACCGAACACCGGGGAGCTGTTTTTT. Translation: CASSLTPNTGELFF.

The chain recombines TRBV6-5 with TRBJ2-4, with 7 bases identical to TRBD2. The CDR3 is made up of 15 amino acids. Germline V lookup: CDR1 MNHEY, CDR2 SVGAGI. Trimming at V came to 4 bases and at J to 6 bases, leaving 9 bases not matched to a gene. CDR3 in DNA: TGTGCCAGCAGTTCCCCGGGGGGACGGGTAAACATTCAGTACTTC. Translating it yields CASSSPGGRVNIQYF.

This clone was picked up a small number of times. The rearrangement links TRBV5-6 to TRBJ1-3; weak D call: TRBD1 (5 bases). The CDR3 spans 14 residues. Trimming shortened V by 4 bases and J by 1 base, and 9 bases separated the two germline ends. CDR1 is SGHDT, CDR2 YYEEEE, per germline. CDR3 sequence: CASSEDSSGNTIYF. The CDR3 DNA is TGTGCCAGCAGCGAAGACAGTTCTGGAAACACCATATATTTT.

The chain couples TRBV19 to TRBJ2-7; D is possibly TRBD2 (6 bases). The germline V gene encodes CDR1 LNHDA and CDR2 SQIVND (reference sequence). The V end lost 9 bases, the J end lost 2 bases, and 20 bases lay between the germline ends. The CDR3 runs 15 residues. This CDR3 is CASQFVADPTYEQYF. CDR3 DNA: TGTGCCAGCCAATTCGTAGCGGACCCAACCTACGAGCAGTACTTC. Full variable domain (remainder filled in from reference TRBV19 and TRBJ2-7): DGGITQSPKYLFRKEGQNVTLSCEQNLNHDAMYWYRQDPGQGLRLIYYSQIVNDFQKGDIAEGYSVSREKKESFPLTVTSAQKNPTAFYLCASQFVADPTYEQYFGPGTRLTVT.

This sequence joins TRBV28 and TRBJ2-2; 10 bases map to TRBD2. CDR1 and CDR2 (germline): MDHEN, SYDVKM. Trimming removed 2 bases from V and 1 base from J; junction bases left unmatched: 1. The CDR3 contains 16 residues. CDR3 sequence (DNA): TGTGCCAGCAGTTTACCTAGCGGGGGGAACACCGGGGAGCTGTTTTTT. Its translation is CASSLPSGGNTGELFF.

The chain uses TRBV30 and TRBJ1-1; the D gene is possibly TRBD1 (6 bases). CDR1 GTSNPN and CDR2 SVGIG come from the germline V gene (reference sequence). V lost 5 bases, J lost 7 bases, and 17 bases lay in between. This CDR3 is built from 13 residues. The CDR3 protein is CAWGRGRVDEAFF. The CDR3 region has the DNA TGTGCCTGGGGGAGGGGGAGGGTGGATGAAGCTTTCTTT. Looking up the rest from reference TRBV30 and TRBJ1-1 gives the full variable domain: SQTIHQWPATLVQPVGSPLSLECTVEGTSNPNLYWYRQAAGRGLQLLFYSVGIGQISSEVPQNLSASRPQDRQFILSSKKLLLSDSGFYLCAWGRGRVDEAFFGQGTRLTVV.

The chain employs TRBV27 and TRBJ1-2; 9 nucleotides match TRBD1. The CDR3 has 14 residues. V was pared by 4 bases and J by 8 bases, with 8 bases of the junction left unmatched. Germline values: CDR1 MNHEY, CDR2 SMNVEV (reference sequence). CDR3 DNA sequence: TGTGCCAGCAGTTCCCCAACAGGGGGCTCGGGCTACACCTTC. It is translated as CASSSPTGGSGYTF.

CDR3 bases: TGTGCCAGCAGCCCGGGGGGAGTCGGAGGCTATAATTCACCCCTCCACTTT. It specifies CASSPGGVGGYNSPLHF. The genes are TRBV5-4 and TRBJ1-6; perhaps TRBD1 as D (5 bases). The CDR3 length is 17 residues. The germline V gene has CDR1 SGHNT and CDR2 YYREEE (reference sequence). V lost 4 bases to trimming and J lost 3 bases, with 17 bases between them.

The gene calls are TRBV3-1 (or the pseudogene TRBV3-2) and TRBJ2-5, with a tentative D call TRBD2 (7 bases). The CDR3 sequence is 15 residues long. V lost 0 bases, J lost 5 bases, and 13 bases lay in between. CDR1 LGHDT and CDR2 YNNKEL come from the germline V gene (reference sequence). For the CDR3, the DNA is TGTGCCAGCAGCCAAGATCGGGGGGCTCCGGAGACCCAGTACTTC. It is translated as CASSQDRGAPETQYF.

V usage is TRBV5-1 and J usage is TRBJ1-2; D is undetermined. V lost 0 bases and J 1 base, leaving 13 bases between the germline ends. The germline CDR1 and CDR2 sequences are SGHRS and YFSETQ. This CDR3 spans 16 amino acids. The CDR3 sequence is CASSLGIYSFNYGYTF. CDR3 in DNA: TGCGCCAGCAGCTTGGGTATCTACAGCTTTAACTATGGCTACACCTTC.

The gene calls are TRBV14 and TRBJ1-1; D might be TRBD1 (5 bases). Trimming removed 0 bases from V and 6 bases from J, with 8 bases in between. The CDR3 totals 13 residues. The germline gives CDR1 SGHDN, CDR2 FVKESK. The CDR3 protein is CASSQEEGAEAFF. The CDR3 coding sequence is TGTGCCAGCAGCCAAGAGGAAGGGGCTGAAGCTTTCTTT.

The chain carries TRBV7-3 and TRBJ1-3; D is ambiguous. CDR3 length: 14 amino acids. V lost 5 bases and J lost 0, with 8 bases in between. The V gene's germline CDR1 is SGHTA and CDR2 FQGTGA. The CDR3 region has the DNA TGTGCCAGCAGCCCTACGAGCTCTGGAAACACCATATATTTT. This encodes CASSPTSSGNTIYF.

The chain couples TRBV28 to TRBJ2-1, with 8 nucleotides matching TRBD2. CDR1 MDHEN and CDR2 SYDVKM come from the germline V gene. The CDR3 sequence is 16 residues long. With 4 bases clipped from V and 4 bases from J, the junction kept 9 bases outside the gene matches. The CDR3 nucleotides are TGTGCCAGCAGTTCCCTATCGGGAGGGCGATACAATGAGCAGTTCTTC. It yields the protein CASSSLSGGRYNEQFF.

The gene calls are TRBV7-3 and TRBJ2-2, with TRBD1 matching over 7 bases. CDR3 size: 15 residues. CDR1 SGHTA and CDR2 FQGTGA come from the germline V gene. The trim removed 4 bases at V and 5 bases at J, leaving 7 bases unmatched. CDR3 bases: TGTGCCAGCAGCTGGGGACAGCTCGGGACCGGGGAGCTGTTTTTT. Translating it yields CASSWGQLGTGELFF.